This T cell receptor beta chain appears in the sequencing data of a study of neurological immune-mediated disorders. This clonotype was recorded many times. One entry per CDR3 protein results from TCRdb running MiXCR on the 5' RACE reads. The sample comprises under 85,000 distinct CDR3 sequences, 14% of which are singletons, and roughly 7% rests with the top ten. CDR3 length: 16 residues. V lost 6 bases and J lost 5, with 19 bases in between. V is TRBV12-3 or TRBV12-4 and J is TRBJ2-2; either TRBD1 or TRBD2 may supply D (6 bases each). This TCR was recovered from a woman between 50 and 59 years old in good health. The specimen was PBMCs. CDR3 DNA sequence: TGTGCCAGCAGCCGAGAGGGGGGCCGGGGGACCGGGGAGCTGTTTTTT. Encoded protein: CASSREGGRGTGELFF.